These 4 T cell receptor beta chains originate from one sample sequenced in a study of shared clonotypes between healthy human individuals (dated by TCRdb to between 2020 and 2021). The library was obtained by the immunoSEQ multiplex PCR assay. Drawn from immuneACCESS, this table holds only the in-frame rearrangements with V and J called that TCRdb kept. Clones are partly lost; checked studies trace under half to an unresolved V gene and leave the rest unexplained. Here the sample has around 2,000,000 clones; about 94% occur a single time. The ten largest clones take up less than 1.5% of the sample. CD8 naive samples were CD45RO-negative cells positively selected for CCR7, giving a CD45RA+CCR7+ population that excluded TemRA cells. Sequenced material: naive CD8+ T cells sorted from blood. The cell subset or site label here, explained by the study, means: CD45RA+CCR7+. These receptors were obtained from a man aged 18 to 29 in good health.

V and J are TRBV30 and TRBJ1-1; no reliable D call. With 4 bases removed from V and 6 bases from J, the gap between germline ends came to 12 bases. The CDR3 length is 12 residues. Germline assignment: CDR1 GTSNPN and CDR2 SVGIG (reference sequence). For the CDR3, the DNA is TGTGCCTGGATAGTAAGGTACGCTGAAGCTTTCTTT. This codes for CAWIVRYAEAFF.

J is TRBJ2-7 and V is TRBV27, with 8 bases matching TRBD1. Germline V lookup: CDR1 MNHEY, CDR2 SMNVEV (reference sequence). There are 19 residues in the CDR3. After removal of 4 bases from V and 6 bases from J, the junction contained 23 bases not matched to a gene. The CDR3 bases are TGTGCCAGCAGTTCCTTGAACGACAACGTACTGGACAGGGACTCCGAGCAGTACTTC. As protein: CASSSLNDNVLDRDSEQYF.

This sequence joins TRBV4-2 and TRBJ2-4; 10 bases are shared with TRBD2. This CDR3 region has 16 residues. CDR1 is LGHNA and CDR2 is YNFKEQ in the germline V gene. With V trimmed by 0 bases and J by 7 bases, 6 bases remained unmatched. CDR3 sequence reads: CASSQDEASGGNIQYF. In DNA form, the CDR3 reads TGTGCCAGCAGCCAAGATGAAGCTAGCGGGGGTAACATTCAGTACTTC.

The J gene is TRBJ1-6, the V gene TRBV16, with D possibly matching TRBD1 (5 bases). CDR3 size: 16 residues. Trimming removed 4 bases at V and 9 bases at J, with 19 bases between. Germline CDR1 is KGHSY and CDR2 is FQNENV. The CDR3 sequence: CASSREVHWGSSPLHF. The CDR3 nucleotides read TGTGCCAGCAGCCGAGAGGTTCATTGGGGGAGTTCACCCCTCCACTTT.